This T cell receptor (beta chain) was profiled in a study of cytomegalovirus exposure and HLA in healthy donors. About the study: A prior analysis found about 120 million unique TCR beta sequences from approximately 190 million T cells.

As to this clone: Its antigen is undetermined.

Overall study findings and caveats: V- and J-gene trimming in TCR beta was tied to a missense DCLRE1C variant by an analysis performed later.

The primer mix had 60 Vbeta and 13 Jbeta primers. The repertoire was sequenced with immunoSEQ multiplex PCR; TCRdb's copy has only in-frame clones and lacks some. The sample holds over 150,000 clones, roughly 78% seen once. Input material: PBMCs. The TCR originated in a girl aged 5-17 years in good health and CMV-seropositive.

The CDR3, as DNA: TGTGCCAGCAGCTCCCAGGGGGCCGGCACCGGGGAGCTGTTTTTT. It translates to CASSSQGAGTGELFF. This chain links TRBV5-4 with TRBJ2-2, with 8 bases matching TRBD1. Germline trimming cut 3 bases from V and 4 bases from J; bases unmatched to any gene: 5. The CDR3 length is 15 residues. Germline CDR1 reads SGHNT; CDR2 reads YYREEE (reference sequence).